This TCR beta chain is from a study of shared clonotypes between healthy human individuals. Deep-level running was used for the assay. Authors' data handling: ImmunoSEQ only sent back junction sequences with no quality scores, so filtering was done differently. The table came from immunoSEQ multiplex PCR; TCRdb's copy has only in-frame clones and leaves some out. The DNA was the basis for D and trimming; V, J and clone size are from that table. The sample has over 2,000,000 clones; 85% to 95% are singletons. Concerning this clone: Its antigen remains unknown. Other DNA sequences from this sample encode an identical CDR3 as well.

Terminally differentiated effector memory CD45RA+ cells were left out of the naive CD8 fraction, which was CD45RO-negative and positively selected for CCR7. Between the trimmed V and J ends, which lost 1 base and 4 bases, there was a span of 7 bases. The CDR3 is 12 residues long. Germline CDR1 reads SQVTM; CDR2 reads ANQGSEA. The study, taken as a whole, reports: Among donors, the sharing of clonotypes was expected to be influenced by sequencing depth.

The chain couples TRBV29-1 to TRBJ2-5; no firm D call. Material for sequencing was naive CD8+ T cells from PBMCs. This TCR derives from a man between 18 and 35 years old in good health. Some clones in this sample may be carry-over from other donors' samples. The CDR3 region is CSVEVEGETQYF. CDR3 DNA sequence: TGCAGCGTTGAAGTGGAAGGAGAGACCCAGTACTTC. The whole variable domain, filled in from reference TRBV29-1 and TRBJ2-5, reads SAVISQKPSRDICQRGTSLTIQCQVDSQVTMMFWYRQQPGQSLTLIATANQGSEATYESGFVIDKFPISRPNLTFSTLTVSNMSPEDSSIYLCSVEVEGETQYFGPGTRLLVL.